A selection of T cell receptor beta chains follows, all from one sample in a study of Ad26.COV2.S vaccination and SARS-CoV-2 variants. The assay was immunoSEQ multiplex PCR, and TCRdb's table has in-frame clones only and misses some. This sample has 500,000 or so clones, with roughly nine tenths found just once. The sequencing here drew on peripheral blood, taken in a trial of Ad26.COV2.S vaccine versus placebo. These receptors came from a person aged 18 to 59 who received the Ad26.COV2.S COVID-19 vaccine or a placebo. Both conserved end residues are part of each CDR3. Each record gives: J gene, V gene, CDR3 protein.

j_call: TRBJ2-5; v_call: TRBV30; cdr3_aa: CAWTSGRVNRETQYF
j_call: TRBJ1-1; v_call: TRBV7-2; cdr3_aa: CASSLDTNTEAFF
j_call: TRBJ2-3; v_call: TRBV4-3; cdr3_aa: CASSQAGQAQDTQYF
j_call: TRBJ1-1; v_call: TRBV6-2/TRBV6-3; cdr3_aa: CASSYEGRTEAFF
j_call: TRBJ2-7; v_call: TRBV7-9; cdr3_aa: CASSSTGAVYEQYF
j_call: TRBJ2-1; v_call: TRBV15; cdr3_aa: CATSRGTSGGVFQFF
j_call: TRBJ2-2; v_call: TRBV2; cdr3_aa: CASSEDGGATGELFF
j_call: TRBJ2-7; v_call: TRBV7-6; cdr3_aa: CASSLYPDSSYEQYF
j_call: TRBJ2-3; v_call: TRBV6-1; cdr3_aa: CASSDPFWLAHDADTQYF
j_call: TRBJ2-1; v_call: TRBV5-1; cdr3_aa: CASRRAGANNEQFF
j_call: TRBJ2-2; v_call: TRBV29-1; cdr3_aa: CSVGVAGGSTGELFF
j_call: TRBJ2-5; v_call: TRBV15; cdr3_aa: CATSRGDRGWEETQYF
j_call: TRBJ1-2; v_call: TRBV5-5; cdr3_aa: CASSLGGRRSNYGYTF
j_call: TRBJ1-4; v_call: TRBV5-1; cdr3_aa: CASSLARSFGEKLFF
j_call: TRBJ2-3; v_call: TRBV7-2; cdr3_aa: CASSLGVAGASDTQYF
j_call: TRBJ1-2; v_call: TRBV7-2; cdr3_aa: CASTRQANYGYTF
j_call: TRBJ2-6; v_call: TRBV5-4; cdr3_aa: CASSLRGGVSQVGANVLTF
j_call: TRBJ2-5; v_call: TRBV6-2/TRBV6-3; cdr3_aa: CASSNGADQETQYF
j_call: TRBJ1-2; v_call: TRBV30; cdr3_aa: CACPRRGNYGYTF
j_call: TRBJ1-3; v_call: TRBV7-9; cdr3_aa: CAFRDSKWGRPGNTIYF
j_call: TRBJ2-1; v_call: TRBV7-2; cdr3_aa: CASSPTRQDNEQFF
j_call: TRBJ2-3; v_call: TRBV11-2; cdr3_aa: CASSSGVSGRGAAQYF
j_call: TRBJ2-3; v_call: TRBV9; cdr3_aa: CASSAVKAGFSTDTQYF
j_call: TRBJ2-7; v_call: TRBV7-8; cdr3_aa: CASSLASLDYEQYF
j_call: TRBJ2-3; v_call: TRBV4-1; cdr3_aa: CASSQEIASPTSTDTQYF
j_call: TRBJ2-1; v_call: TRBV6-1; cdr3_aa: CASSEEGRYNEQFF
j_call: TRBJ1-4; v_call: TRBV28; cdr3_aa: CASSFTGVVEKLFF
j_call: TRBJ1-2; v_call: TRBV30; cdr3_aa: CAWPGQGGGYTF
j_call: TRBJ1-5; v_call: TRBV5-6; cdr3_aa: CASSSLEGFSNQPQHF
j_call: TRBJ1-2; v_call: TRBV7-2; cdr3_aa: CASSLRAALEGYTF
j_call: TRBJ1-6; v_call: TRBV7-2; cdr3_aa: CASSFGTGQENSPLHF
j_call: TRBJ1-5; v_call: TRBV7-9; cdr3_aa: CASSLDGGQPQHF
j_call: TRBJ2-7; v_call: TRBV6-5; cdr3_aa: CASSLYPAGASYEQYF
j_call: TRBJ2-7; v_call: TRBV28; cdr3_aa: CASSRTRASWIVEQYF
j_call: TRBJ2-2; v_call: TRBV19; cdr3_aa: CASSGRAGPTGELFF
j_call: TRBJ2-3; v_call: TRBV4-3; cdr3_aa: CASSQVAADTQYF
j_call: TRBJ1-4; v_call: TRBV4-2; cdr3_aa: CASSPRGEKLFF
j_call: TRBJ1-5; v_call: TRBV6-6; cdr3_aa: CASSYGAGNQPQHF
j_call: TRBJ1-5; v_call: TRBV11-2; cdr3_aa: CASSLYSTNQPQHF
j_call: TRBJ2-3; v_call: TRBV2; cdr3_aa: CASRRWTGGVGDTQYF
j_call: TRBJ1-2; v_call: TRBV28; cdr3_aa: CAIKQGAIYGYTF
j_call: TRBJ2-2; v_call: TRBV7-2; cdr3_aa: CASSQVRGSGSGELFF
j_call: TRBJ1-1; v_call: TRBV6-6; cdr3_aa: CASSYSTGAEAFF
j_call: TRBJ1-2; v_call: TRBV27; cdr3_aa: CASSFGGGGGANGYTF
j_call: TRBJ2-2; v_call: TRBV19; cdr3_aa: CASSIGTGELFF
j_call: TRBJ2-5; v_call: TRBV2; cdr3_aa: CATNTADQETQYF
j_call: TRBJ2-2; v_call: TRBV6-5; cdr3_aa: CASSLRRDGELFF
j_call: TRBJ2-7; v_call: TRBV19; cdr3_aa: CASSMGRARTHEQYF
j_call: TRBJ1-2; v_call: TRBV30; cdr3_aa: CAQFPRDHYGYTF